The 32 T cell receptor beta chains presented below share a single source sample, sequenced in a study of T cells in Graves' hyperthyroidism and ophthalmopathy. TCR beta CDR3 sequences were amplified from RNA transcripts. First-round RT-PCR of the TCR CDR3 relied on the HTBI primer set. TCRdb used MiXCR to reprocess the multiplex PCR reads, holding one entry per CDR3 protein. In the table there are 600,000 to 800,000 distinct CDR3 sequences, approximately 40% of which are singletons. The sample consisted of blood. Receptor source: a woman in her thirties or forties with Graves' hyperthyroidism.

Comments on this clonotype: The CDR3 ends on some other residue instead of the conserved phenylalanine or tryptophan, so this is likely a read error. The V and J genes are TRBV19 and TRBJ2-5; D possibly corresponds to TRBD2 (5 bases). This CDR3 is built from 14 residues. V was trimmed by 6 bases and J by 0 bases, leaving 11 bases between them. Germline CDR1 LNHDA, CDR2 SQIVND (reference sequence). The CDR3 DNA sequence: TGTGCCAGTAGAAGCGGTCGGCACCAAGAGACCCAGTACCTC. This translates into CASRSGRHQETQYL.

This clonotype was picked up many times. This chain links TRBV7-2 with TRBJ2-5; TRBD2 matches 9 bases. V lost 3 bases and J lost 5; bases outside the gene matches: 7. The germline V gene encodes CDR1 SGHTA and CDR2 FQGNSA. This CDR3 spans 15 amino acids. CDR3 coding DNA: TGTGCCAGCAGCTTCATGACTAGCGGATCGGAGACCCAGTACTTC. Protein product: CASSFMTSGSETQYF. Supplemented by reference TRBV7-2 and TRBJ2-5, the full variable domain reads GAGVSQSPSNKVTEKGKDVELRCDPISGHTALYWYRQSLGQGLEFLIYFQGNSAPDKSGLPSDRFSAERTGGSVSTLTIQRTQQEDSAVYLCASSFMTSGSETQYFGPGTRLLVL.

This clonotype was detected ten times or more. V gene TRBV7-2 combines with J gene TRBJ1-5; D is unclear. V gave up 2 bases and J gave up 4 bases, with 12 bases separating them. This CDR3 is 15 amino acids long. Germline CDR1 is SGHTA and CDR2 is FQGNSA. CDR3 coding DNA: TGTGCCAGCAGCTTAAACGGAGTTACTAATCAGCCCCAGCATTTT. Protein: CASSLNGVTNQPQHF.

The table lists this clonotype with many counts. This chain joins TRBV20-1 and TRBJ2-7; 8 bases align to TRBD1. With 6 bases clipped from V and 1 base from J, the junction kept 5 bases outside the gene matches. Looked up from germline, CDR1 is DFQATT and CDR2 is SNEGSKA (reference sequence). The CDR3 extends over 13 amino acids. CDR3 DNA sequence: TGCAGTGCGGTCGGACAGGGTTCCTACGAGCAGTACTTC. Translating it yields CSAVGQGSYEQYF.

This clonotype turned up a few times. The chain joins TRBV18 to TRBJ1-6; TRBD1 aligns across 7 bases. The V gene's germline CDR1 is KGHSH and CDR2 LQKENI. The CDR3 totals 14 residues. V shed 3 bases and J 8 bases; nucleotides not matched to a gene: 4. CDR3 in DNA: TGTGCCAGCTCACCGACAGGGCGCGATTCACCCCTCCACTTT. It specifies CASSPTGRDSPLHF.

The chain carries TRBV9 and TRBJ2-7; possibly TRBD1 or TRBD2 for D (5 bases each). Per germline, CDR1 SGDLS and CDR2 YYNGEE. With 3 bases removed from V and 0 bases from J, the gap between germline ends came to 13 bases. The CDR3 contains 15 residues. In DNA form, the CDR3 reads TGTGCCAGCAGCGAGGGGAGTCTCAGCTCCTACGAGCAGTACTTC. Translated, it gives CASSEGSLSSYEQYF.

This chain links TRBV29-1 with TRBJ1-2, with a tentative D call TRBD1 (6 bases). V was shortened by 6 bases and J by 3 bases, with 17 bases between the two germline ends. Germline CDR1 is SQVTM and CDR2 is ANQGSEA. The CDR3 spans 14 residues. Here the CDR3 DNA reads TGCAGCGTCCCTTTGGGGGGCGCTTACTATGGCTACACCTTC. This encodes CSVPLGGAYYGYTF. Looking up the rest from reference TRBV29-1 and TRBJ1-2 gives the full variable domain: SAVISQKPSRDICQRGTSLTIQCQVDSQVTMMFWYRQQPGQSLTLIATANQGSEATYESGFVIDKFPISRPNLTFSTLTVSNMSPEDSSIYLCSVPLGGAYYGYTFGSGTRLTVV.

This clonotype has a handful of counts. The V gene is TRBV20-1, the J gene TRBJ1-4; D is perhaps TRBD1 (5 bases). The germline V gene has CDR1 DFQATT and CDR2 SNEGSKA (reference sequence). This CDR3 has 15 residues. Trimming removed 0 bases from V and 2 bases from J, with 10 bases in between. This CDR3 reads CSARELGGTNEKLFF. The CDR3 coding sequence is TGCAGTGCTAGAGAATTGGGGGGGACTAATGAAAAACTGTTTTTT.

Of note for this clonotype: A single base separates this from a much larger clone, so it may be a read error. The chain joins TRBV7-9 to TRBJ2-5, with D possibly being TRBD1 (7 bases). The germline V gene encodes CDR1 SEHNR and CDR2 FQNEAQ (reference sequence). The CDR3 spans 14 residues. Trimming left V 6 bases short and J 2 bases short, with 13 bases between. The CDR3 DNA is TGTGCCAGCAGTTTGGAGGGGGCGCAAGAGACCCAGTACTTC. Its translation: CASSLEGAQETQYF.

This clonotype was observed a few times. V usage is TRBV20-1 and J usage is TRBJ2-7; possibly TRBD1 for D (6 bases). The V end lost 2 bases, the J end lost 3 bases, and 14 bases lay between the germline ends. Germline-derived CDR1 and CDR2 are DFQATT and SNEGSKA (reference sequence). This CDR3 has 14 amino acids. CDR3 sequence reads: CSARQPGHLYEQYF. In nucleotides, the CDR3 is TGCAGTGCTAGACAGCCGGGACACCTCTACGAGCAGTACTTC.

This clonotype was seen at least ten times. The J gene is TRBJ2-5, the V gene TRBV10-3; the match to TRBD1 covers 9 bases. Germline CDR1 and CDR2: ENHRY and SYGVKD. The ends lost 6 bases at V and 4 bases at J; junction bases unmatched: 9. This CDR3 has 15 amino acids. The CDR3 spells CAISGHGQGRETQYF. CDR3 nucleotide sequence: TGTGCCATCAGCGGACACGGACAGGGGAGAGAGACCCAGTACTTC.

The chain is built from TRBV7-9 and TRBJ2-7, with TRBD1 as a possible D gene (8 bases). Between the trimmed V and J ends, which lost 7 bases and 3 bases, there was a span of 25 bases. Germline V gives CDR1 SEHNR, CDR2 FQNEAQ (reference sequence). The CDR3 consists of 17 residues. CDR3 nucleotides: TGTGCCAGCAACCGGGGCGGGGGAACAGGGGGAGGCTACGAGCAGTACTTC. Residues: CASNRGGGTGGGYEQYF.

This chain joins TRBV27 and TRBJ1-2, with 8 positions matching TRBD1. Germline CDR1 is MNHEY and CDR2 is SMNVEV (reference sequence). The CDR3 has 15 residues. V was pared by 0 bases and J by 5 bases, with 5 bases of the junction left unmatched. This chain's CDR3 is CASSLSRDRIYGYTF. The CDR3 nucleotides read TGTGCCAGCAGTTTATCTAGGGACAGGATTTATGGCTACACCTTC.

About this clonotype itself: This may be a read error: a much more frequent sequence differs by one nucleotide. The V and J genes are TRBV20-1 and TRBJ1-1, with D perhaps matching TRBD1 (6 bases). CDR3 size: 12 residues. The germline V and J ends were trimmed by 4 bases and 11 bases, with 17 bases remaining between them. Germline CDR1 and CDR2: DFQATT and SNEGSKA (reference sequence). CDR3 region: CSAMMGGRGAFF. The CDR3 nucleotides read TGCAGTGCTATGATGGGAGGCAGGGGTGCTTTCTTT.

In the case of this clonotype: A much larger clone is a single base away; this may be a read error. The chain recombines TRBV24-1 with TRBJ2-6, with D uncertain. The CDR3 runs to 14 residues. Trimming removed 7 bases from V and 2 bases from J, with 8 bases in between. The germline gives CDR1 KGHDR, CDR2 SFDVKD. CDR3 residues: CATSAGAGANVLTF. CDR3 sequence (DNA): TGTGCCACCAGCGCAGGAGCTGGGGCCAACGTCCTGACTTTC.

This chain uses TRBV7-8 with TRBJ1-1, with 10 bases fitting TRBD1. V lost 4 bases and J lost 1; bases outside the gene matches: 9. Germline values: CDR1 SGHVS, CDR2 FQNEAQ. The CDR3 extends over 17 amino acids. The CDR3 DNA sequence: TGTGCCAGCAGCTCTAGCAGACAGGGGGCCTCGAACACTGAAGCTTTCTTT. Translation: CASSSSRQGASNTEAFF.

With regard to this clonotype: It differs at one base from a far larger clone, so likely a read error. No conserved phenylalanine or tryptophan is present at the end of the CDR3, so a read error is the likely explanation. The V and J genes are TRBV16 and TRBJ2-7; D is unclear. The V gene's germline CDR1 is KGHSY and CDR2 FQNENV. Between the trimmed V and J ends, which lost 4 bases and 4 bases, there was a span of 5 bases. The CDR3 length is 11 residues. The CDR3 DNA reads as TGTGCCAGCAGCCCCCAGTACGAGCAGTACTCC. This sequence encodes CASSPQYEQYS.

The DNA of the CDR3 is TGTGCCAGCAGCCCGCTGCCGGGACAGGGGGACGAGCAGTACTTC. Its translation is CASSPLPGQGDEQYF. The chain recombines TRBV7-9 with TRBJ2-7, with TRBD1 identical over 11 bases. Per the germline V gene, CDR1 is SEHNR and CDR2 is FQNEAQ (reference sequence). The V segment lost 5 bases and the J segment 5 bases; nucleotides outside the gene matches: 8. This CDR3 is built from 15 residues.

The chain has TRBV6-6 and TRBJ1-2; 7 bases fit TRBD1. Germline CDR1 reads MNHNY; CDR2 reads SVGAGI (reference sequence). The CDR3 runs to 16 residues. V lost 4 bases to trimming and J lost 4 bases; unmatched junction nucleotides: 12. For the CDR3, the DNA is TGTGCCAGCAGTTGGACTGCAGGGGGAAGGGGCTATGGCTACACCTTC. It specifies CASSWTAGGRGYGYTF.

This clonotype was seen a few times. The V call is TRBV7-2, the J call TRBJ1-6; tentatively, D is TRBD1 (5 bases). This CDR3 region has 16 residues. The germline V and J ends were trimmed by 1 base and 0 bases, with 7 bases remaining between them. Germline V gene lookup returns CDR1 SGHTA and CDR2 FQGNSA. DNA for the CDR3: TGTGCCAGCAGCTTAGACAGGAGCTCCTATAATTCACCCCTCCACTTT. Translating it yields CASSLDRSSYNSPLHF.

This clonotype has more than one count but fewer than ten. The V call is TRBV10-2, the J call TRBJ1-5; 7 bases line up with TRBD1. V lost 3 bases, J lost 3 bases, and 11 bases stayed unmatched. This CDR3 spans 17 amino acids. Germline V gives CDR1 WSHSY, CDR2 SAAADI. CDR3 protein: CASSESSWDSLNQPQHF. CDR3 sequence (DNA): TGCGCCAGCAGTGAATCAAGTTGGGACAGCCTCAATCAGCCCCAGCATTTT.

The chain couples TRBV7-8 to TRBJ2-7; no clear D. Germline values: CDR1 SGHVS, CDR2 FQNEAQ. The CDR3 length is 16 residues. V lost 5 bases to trimming and J lost 2 bases, with 19 bases between them. The DNA for the CDR3 is TGTGCCAGCAGCCCCTCCCGGTTGACCTCCGCCTACGAGCAGTACTTC. Its protein is CASSPSRLTSAYEQYF.

The chain recombines TRBV7-2 with TRBJ1-2; weak D call: TRBD1 (5 bases). CDR1 is SGHTA, CDR2 FQGNSA, per germline. CDR3 length: 16 residues. V lost 3 bases and J lost 7, with 21 bases in between. CDR3 in amino acids: CASSFPGTRGYGGYTF. Here the CDR3 DNA reads TGTGCCAGCAGCTTTCCAGGGACGAGGGGCTACGGTGGCTACACCTTC.

J is TRBJ1-2 and V is TRBV19, with TRBD1 matching 7 bases. V lost 5 bases, J lost 8 bases, and 14 bases stayed unmatched. Per the germline V gene, CDR1 is LNHDA and CDR2 is SQIVND (reference sequence). The CDR3 sequence is 15 residues long. The CDR3 coding sequence is TGTGCCAGTAGTCCCTGGTTTGAGGACAGGCGAGGCTACACCTTC. Translation: CASSPWFEDRRGYTF.

This clonotype was observed a handful of times. Likely a read error: the CDR3 ends without its conserved phenylalanine or tryptophan. The DNA is omitted, as the CDR3 cannot be located on it reliably, and the CDR3 follows TCRdb's listing. This chain connects TRBV12-3 or TRBV12-4 to TRBJ1-1; TRBD1, as called in the table, went unchecked against the DNA. The CDR3 length is 13 residues, termini included. CDR3 amino acids: CASSLLSGQLNFI.

On this clonotype: The junction departs from the called germline gene at one end, perhaps through a read error. This chain connects TRBV2 to TRBJ2-1; 11 nucleotides agree with TRBD2. The CDR3 has 15 residues. CDR1 SNHLY and CDR2 FYNNEI come from the germline V gene. CDR3 sequence: CASLSGTSGYNEQSF. CDR3 bases: TGTGCCAGCCTGAGCGGGACTAGCGGTTACAATGAGCAGTCCTTC.

This clonotype has just one count. Since a much larger clone is just one base distant, this may be a read error. The CDR3 ends on some other residue instead of the conserved phenylalanine or tryptophan, so this is likely a read error. The chain employs TRBV20-1 and TRBJ2-5; D not certain. The V gene lost 1 base and the J gene lost 0 bases, with 15 bases spanning the gap. From germline, CDR1 is DFQATT and CDR2 SNEGSKA (reference sequence). The CDR3 runs to 16 residues. The CDR3 DNA follows: TGCAGTGCTAGAGGCGATAGCCACAATGACCAAGAGACCCAGTACCTC. This encodes CSARGDSHNDQETQYL.

This clonotype has a count of ten or more. J is TRBJ1-1 and V is TRBV7-9; D is undetermined. The CDR3 consists of 15 residues. The germline V gene encodes CDR1 SEHNR and CDR2 FQNEAQ (reference sequence). V was pared by 0 bases and J by 0 bases, with 8 bases between. The CDR3 bases are TGTGCCAGCAGCTTAGCGGACCCAGTGAACACTGAAGCTTTCTTT. Amino acid sequence: CASSLADPVNTEAFF.

The rearrangement uses TRBV24-1 and TRBJ1-2; perhaps TRBD1 as D (6 bases). CDR1 and CDR2 (germline): KGHDR, SFDVKD. With 2 bases removed from V and 2 bases from J, the gap between germline ends came to 8 bases. This CDR3 region has 14 residues. In nucleotides, the CDR3 is TGTGCCACCAGTGATTACCAGGGGAACTATGGCTACACCTTC. It yields the protein CATSDYQGNYGYTF.

This clonotype was recorded a few times. The chain is built from TRBV6-1 and TRBJ1-3; unclear D gene. Germline CDR1 MNHNS, CDR2 SASEGT. This CDR3 has 15 amino acids. Trimming left V 4 bases short and J 0 bases short, with 10 bases between. The DNA for the CDR3 is TGTGCCAGCAGTGCCTCCCCAGCCTCTGGAAACACCATATATTTT. It yields the protein CASSASPASGNTIYF.

This clonotype appeared many times. This chain connects TRBV29-1 to TRBJ1-2; D gene uncertain. Per germline, CDR1 SQVTM and CDR2 ANQGSEA. This CDR3 has 11 amino acids. V shed 6 bases and J shed 1 base, with 6 bases lying between them. CDR3 nucleotides: TGCAGCGTGGAGATTAACTATGGCTACACCTTC. Protein: CSVEINYGYTF.

The chain carries TRBV10-3 and TRBJ1-2, with 7 bases lining up with TRBD1. Germline values: CDR1 ENHRY, CDR2 SYGVKD. V gave up 0 bases and J gave up 4 bases; unmatched junction bases: 11. The CDR3 length is 17 residues. CDR3 coding DNA: TGTGCCATCAGTGAGTCCGTGTACCGACAGGGATCCTATGGCTACACCTTC. Translation gives CAISESVYRQGSYGYTF.